The rows below give T cell receptor beta chains drawn from one sample of a study of lymphopenia after photon versus proton radiotherapy. Sequencing was performed with immunoSEQ multiplex PCR; in TCRdb, only in-frame clones are kept and a portion is missing. The top ten hold 45% to 55% of the sample, which has about 4,500 clones, about two thirds seen once. Sequenced material: peripheral blood, taken from a patient treated with proton-based radiotherapy. These receptors were taken from a man at least 80 years old with esophageal cancer. Each CDR3 is given with its conserved first and last residue. D genes are given only for firm matches. Expanded clones are given a class, and other clones once, few, many or no size at all.

v_call	clone_size	d_call	j_call	cdr3_nt	cdr3_aa
TRBV4-1	.	.	TRBJ1-1	TGCGCCAGCAGTCACCTTGGGGGGAACACTGAAGCTTTCTTT	CASSHLGGNTEAFF
TRBV5-1	.	.	TRBJ2-3	TGCGCCAGCATTAAACTTGAGACGGGAACTTTCGGCACAGATACGCAGTATTTT	CASIKLETGTFGTDTQYF
TRBV7-3	few	.	TRBJ1-3	TGTGCCAGCAGCTTAACCGGGGGCGCCTCTGGAAACACCATATATTTT	CASSLTGGASGNTIYF
TRBV7-2	.	.	TRBJ2-3	TGTGCCAGCAGCCCAGGTCAGGGTACAGATACGCAGTATTTT	CASSPGQGTDTQYF
TRBV5-4	.	.	TRBJ2-2	TGTGCCAGCATCTTAAAAACGGGACGGATGAACACCGGGGAGCTGTTTTTT	CASILKTGRMNTGELFF
TRBV7-3	.	.	TRBJ2-3	TGTGCCAGCAGCTTAGGGGGTGTAGACACAGATACGCAGTATTTT	CASSLGGVDTDTQYF
TRBV6-5	.	TRBD1	TRBJ2-7	TGTGCCAGCAGTTACAGACAGGGGGGTAGAGGCTACGAGCAGTACTTC	CASSYRQGGRGYEQYF
TRBV6-1	.	.	TRBJ1-5	TGTGCCGGCAGTGAAGGGGTGGGCACAGGGAGACAGCCCCAGCATTTT	CAGSEGVGTGRQPQHF
TRBV5-1	.	TRBD1	TRBJ1-5	TGCGCCAGCAGCCAAGACAGGGGACAGCCCCAGCATTTT	CASSQDRGQPQHF
TRBV27	.	.	TRBJ1-4	TGTGCCAGCAGTAACCGCCTGACTAATGAAAAACTGTTTTTT	CASSNRLTNEKLFF
TRBV7-2	.	TRBD1	TRBJ1-6	TGTGCCAGCAGCATACTACCGACAGGGGACGGGTCACCCCTCCACTTT	CASSILPTGDGSPLHF
TRBV10-1	.	.	TRBJ1-1	TGCGCCAGCAGTGAGTTATGGGGCACTGAAGCTTTCTTT	CASSELWGTEAFF
TRBV6-5	.	.	TRBJ1-1	TGTGCCAGCAGTTCCAACTGGGGGACACGGAACACTGAAGCTTTCTTT	CASSSNWGTRNTEAFF
TRBV18	.	TRBD2	TRBJ2-3	TGTGCCAGCTCACACAGACTAGCGGGGGGCCCTAGCACAGATACGCAGTATTTT	CASSHRLAGGPSTDTQYF
TRBV7-3	.	.	TRBJ1-4	TGTGCCAGCAGCTTAGGTGGGAGCCCTAATGAAAAACTGTTTTTT	CASSLGGSPNEKLFF
TRBV19	.	.	TRBJ1-3	TGTGCCAGTAGTATAGACCTGACGGGGTGGTCGCGTGCCATATATTTT	CASSIDLTGWSRAIYF
TRBV6-1	.	.	TRBJ1-1	TGTGCCAGCAGTCTGGGAACCCGGCCAGCTTTCTTT	CASSLGTRPAFF
TRBV25-1	few	.	TRBJ2-7	TGTGCCAGCAGTGGGGACCGCTACGAGCAGTACTTC	CASSGDRYEQYF
TRBV19	.	.	TRBJ1-3	TGTGCCAGTAGCCAATTTACAACATCTGGAAACACCATATATTTT	CASSQFTTSGNTIYF
TRBV9	.	TRBD2	TRBJ2-7	TGTGCCAGCAGCGGGCGAGCGGGAGAAGACGAGCAGTACTTC	CASSGRAGEDEQYF
TRBV6-5	.	TRBD2	TRBJ2-5	TGTGCCAGCAGTTTCCGGGGGGGAGAGACCCAGTACTTC	CASSFRGGETQYF
TRBV29-1	.	TRBD2	TRBJ2-5	TGCAGCGCCCGCCCCCCAGCGGGAGTTGAGACCCAGTACTTC	CSARPPAGVETQYF
TRBV4-1	.	.	TRBJ1-2	TGCGCCAGCAGCCAAGACGGGGAGGGAGGCTACACCTTC	CASSQDGEGGYTF
TRBV29-1	few	.	TRBJ1-5	TGCAGCGTTGCGGAGGGTGCTGGCAATCAGCCCCAGCATTTT	CSVAEGAGNQPQHF
TRBV5-6	.	.	TRBJ2-3	TGTGCCAGCAGCAAGGGGGATCTCGACAGCACAGATACGCAGTATTTT	CASSKGDLDSTDTQYF
TRBV29-1	medium-sized	TRBD1	TRBJ2-1	TGCAGCGTTGAAGTTTGGGACAGCTCCTACAATGAGCAGTTCTTC	CSVEVWDSSYNEQFF
TRBV4-1	.	.	TRBJ2-1	TGCGCCAGCAGCCAAAAATCAGGGGAAAATGAGCAGTTCTTC	CASSQKSGENEQFF
TRBV9	.	TRBD1	TRBJ2-2	TGTGCCAGCAGCGTAGTGGGGACAGGGGACACCGGGGAGCTGTTTTTT	CASSVVGTGDTGELFF
TRBV7-2	few	.	TRBJ2-7	TGTGCCAGCAGCTTAGCGCCGGTCAGGGAGTACGAGCAGTACTTC	CASSLAPVREYEQYF
TRBV6-6	.	.	TRBJ1-2	TGTGCCAGCAGTTACGGGACATATGGCTACACCTTC	CASSYGTYGYTF
TRBV4-1	.	.	TRBJ2-5	TGCGCCAGCAGCCAAGGTTTAGGGATAGAGACCCAGTACTTC	CASSQGLGIETQYF
TRBV15	few	.	TRBJ2-7	TGTGCCACCAGCAGAGATAAGCTCTTCTCCTCCTACGAGCAGTACTTC	CATSRDKLFSSYEQYF
TRBV7-9	medium-sized	TRBD1	TRBJ1-4	TGTGCCAGCAGCCCGCGACAGGGAGAAGCAACTAATGAAAAACTGTTTTTT	CASSPRQGEATNEKLFF
TRBV20-1	.	.	TRBJ2-7	TGCAGTGCTAGAAGAGCCTACGAGCAGTACTTC	CSARRAYEQYF
TRBV7-2	.	TRBD1	TRBJ2-1	TGTGCCAGCAGCTCGACAGGGAACAATGAGCAGTTCTTC	CASSSTGNNEQFF
TRBV18	medium-sized	.	TRBJ1-2	TGTGCCAGCTCACCACCGCAGGGACTGGGCGGCTACACCTTC	CASSPPQGLGGYTF
TRBV28	.	TRBD1	TRBJ2-5	TGTGCCAGCAGTTTAAGGGAGGGGACAGGGATTGAGACCCAGTACTTC	CASSLREGTGIETQYF
TRBV13	.	.	TRBJ2-1	TGTGCCAGCAGCCTGAACAGGGTGGGCTCCTACAATGAGCAGTTCTTC	CASSLNRVGSYNEQFF
TRBV6-6	.	.	TRBJ2-5	TGTGCCAGCAGAGCCCTGGGGTCGGGGACCCAGTACTTC	CASRALGSGTQYF
TRBV15	few	TRBD1	TRBJ2-1	TGTGCCACCAGCAGAGATAGACCGGGACAGGGGTTTTTCAGGGAGCAGTTCTTC	CATSRDRPGQGFFREQFF
TRBV9	.	.	TRBJ2-7	TGTGCCAGCAGCGTAGATGCCTACGAGCAGTACTTC	CASSVDAYEQYF
TRBV5-1	.	TRBD1	TRBJ2-1	TGCGCCAGCTCCACGGGACAGGTAGACAATGAGCAGTTCTTC	CASSTGQVDNEQFF
TRBV1	.	.	TRBJ2-1	TGCACCAGCAGCCAACCGGGACCTACAGACCCGGGGGACAGGGTATCCTACAATGAGCAGTTCTTC	CTSSQPGPTDPGDRVSYNEQFF
TRBV7-8	.	.	TRBJ2-7	TGTGCCAGCAGCTATAGCGGTGGCCAGTACTTC	CASSYSGGQYF
TRBV4-1	.	.	TRBJ2-6	TGCGCCAGCAGCCAAAGACCCGGACTCTCTGGGGCCAACGTCCTGACTTTC	CASSQRPGLSGANVLTF
TRBV11-3	.	.	TRBJ1-3	TGTGCCAGCAGCTCCGGAACTGGAAACACCATATATTTT	CASSSGTGNTIYF
TRBV11-1	once	TRBD1	TRBJ2-7	TGTGCCAGCAGACAGGACAGGGGGACCTACGAGCAGTACTTC	CASRQDRGTYEQYF
TRBV14	.	.	TRBJ2-7	TGTGCCAGCAGCCCGGCGGGACTTTTGGGCTACGAGCAGTACTTC	CASSPAGLLGYEQYF
TRBV9	.	.	TRBJ2-5	TGTGCCAGCAGCGTAGGGGTCGGGCTAGTTAAAGAGACCCAGTACTTC	CASSVGVGLVKETQYF
TRBV28	.	.	TRBJ1-6	TGTGCCAGCAGTTCAATCTCTTCGGGCCGCAGCTCCTATAATTCACCCCTCCACTTT	CASSSISSGRSSYNSPLHF
TRBV5-6	.	.	TRBJ2-3	TGTGCCAGCAGCCCTCCCCCCGGGGGGCCGGTAGATACGCAGTATTTT	CASSPPPGGPVDTQYF
TRBV5-5	.	.	TRBJ2-1	TGTGCCAGCAGCTTGGGCTTGGGCGGGACGCACAATGAGCAGTTCTTC	CASSLGLGGTHNEQFF
TRBV10-1	.	TRBD1	TRBJ1-1	TGCGCCAGCAGTGATTTTAGGGGGACAGCGAACACTGAAGCTTTCTTT	CASSDFRGTANTEAFF
TRBV19	few	.	TRBJ1-2	TGTGCCAGTAGTATAGAACAGCTTTCTAACTATGGCTACACCTTC	CASSIEQLSNYGYTF